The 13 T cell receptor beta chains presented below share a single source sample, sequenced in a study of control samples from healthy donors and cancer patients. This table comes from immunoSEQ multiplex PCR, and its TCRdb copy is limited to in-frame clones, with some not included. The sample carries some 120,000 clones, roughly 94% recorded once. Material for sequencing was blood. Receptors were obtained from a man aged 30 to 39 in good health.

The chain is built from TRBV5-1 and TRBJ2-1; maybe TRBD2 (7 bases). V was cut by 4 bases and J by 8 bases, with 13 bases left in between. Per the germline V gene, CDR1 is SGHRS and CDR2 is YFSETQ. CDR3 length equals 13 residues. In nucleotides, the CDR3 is TGCGCCAGCAGCAGGGGGGGCCCGGATGAGCAGTTCTTC. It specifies CASSRGGPDEQFF. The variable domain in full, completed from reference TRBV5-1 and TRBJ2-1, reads KAGVTQTPRYLIKTRGQQVTLSCSPISGHRSVSWYQQTPGQGLQFLFEYFSETQRNKGNFPGRFSGRQFSNSRSEMNVSTLELGDSALYLCASSRGGPDEQFFGPGTRLTVL.

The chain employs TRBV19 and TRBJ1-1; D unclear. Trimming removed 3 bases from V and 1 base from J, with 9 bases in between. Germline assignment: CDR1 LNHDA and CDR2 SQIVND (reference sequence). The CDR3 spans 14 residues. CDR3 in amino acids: CASSIDGQNTEAFF. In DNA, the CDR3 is TGTGCCAGTAGTATCGACGGGCAGAACACTGAAGCTTTCTTT.

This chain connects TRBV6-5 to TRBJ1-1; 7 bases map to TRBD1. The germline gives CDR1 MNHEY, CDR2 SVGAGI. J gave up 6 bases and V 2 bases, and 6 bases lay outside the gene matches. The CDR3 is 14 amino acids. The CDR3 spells CASSYLTGESEAFF. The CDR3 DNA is TGTGCCAGCAGTTACCTTACAGGGGAATCTGAAGCTTTCTTT.

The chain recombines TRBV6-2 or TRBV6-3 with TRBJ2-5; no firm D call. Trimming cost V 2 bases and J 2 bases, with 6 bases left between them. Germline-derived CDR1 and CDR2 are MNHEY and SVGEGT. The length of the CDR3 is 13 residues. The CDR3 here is CASSYPDQETQYF. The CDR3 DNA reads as TGTGCCAGCAGTTACCCCGATCAAGAGACCCAGTACTTC.

CDR3 coding DNA: TGTGCCAGCAGCTTATACAGGGCGGCCTATGGCTACACCTTC. It codes for CASSLYRAAYGYTF. J is TRBJ1-2 and V is TRBV7-2; the D gene is possibly TRBD1 (6 bases). The CDR3 runs 14 residues. The ends were cut back, 2 bases at V and 4 bases at J, with 11 bases in the middle. The V gene's germline CDR1 is SGHTA and CDR2 FQGNSA.

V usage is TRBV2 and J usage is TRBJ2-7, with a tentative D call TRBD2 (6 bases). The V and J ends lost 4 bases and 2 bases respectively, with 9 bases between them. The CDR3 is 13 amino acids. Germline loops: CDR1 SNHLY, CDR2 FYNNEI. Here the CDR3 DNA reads TGTGCCAGCAGTGGCGGGGTGGCCTACGAGCAGTACTTC. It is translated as CASSGGVAYEQYF.

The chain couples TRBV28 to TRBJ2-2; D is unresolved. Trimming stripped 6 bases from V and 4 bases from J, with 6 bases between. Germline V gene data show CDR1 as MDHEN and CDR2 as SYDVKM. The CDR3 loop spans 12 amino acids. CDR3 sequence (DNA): TGTGCCAGCAGGATCTTCACCGGGGAGCTGTTTTTT. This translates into CASRIFTGELFF.

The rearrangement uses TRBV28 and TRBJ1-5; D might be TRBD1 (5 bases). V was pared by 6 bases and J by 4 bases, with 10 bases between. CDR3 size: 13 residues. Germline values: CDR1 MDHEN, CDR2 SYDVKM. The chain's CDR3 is CASSRDPNQPQHF. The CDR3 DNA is TGTGCCAGCAGCCGGGACCCAAATCAGCCCCAGCATTTT.

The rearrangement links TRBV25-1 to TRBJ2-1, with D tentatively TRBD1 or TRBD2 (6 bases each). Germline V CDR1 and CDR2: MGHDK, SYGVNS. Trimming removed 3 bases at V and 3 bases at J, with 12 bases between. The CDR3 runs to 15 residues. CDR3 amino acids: CASSEGGRDYNEQFF. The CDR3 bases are TGTGCCAGCAGTGAGGGGGGCAGGGACTACAATGAGCAGTTCTTC. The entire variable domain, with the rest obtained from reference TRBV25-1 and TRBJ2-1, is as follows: EADIYQTPRYLVIGTGKKITLECSQTMGHDKMYWYQQDPGMELHLIHYSYGVNSTEKGDLSSESTVSRIRTEHFPLTLESARPSHTSQYLCASSEGGRDYNEQFFGPGTRLTVL.

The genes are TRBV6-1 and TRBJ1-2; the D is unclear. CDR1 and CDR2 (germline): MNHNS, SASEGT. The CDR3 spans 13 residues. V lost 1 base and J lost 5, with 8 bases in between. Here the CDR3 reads CASSEVFDYGYTF. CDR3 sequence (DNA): TGTGCCAGCAGTGAAGTGTTCGATTATGGCTACACCTTC.

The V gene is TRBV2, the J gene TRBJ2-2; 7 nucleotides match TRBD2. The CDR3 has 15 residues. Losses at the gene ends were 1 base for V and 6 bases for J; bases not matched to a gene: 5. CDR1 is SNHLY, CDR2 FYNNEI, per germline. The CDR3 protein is CASSEGLLAAGELFF. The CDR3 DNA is TGTGCCAGCAGTGAAGGTCTCCTAGCGGCCGGGGAGCTGTTTTTT.

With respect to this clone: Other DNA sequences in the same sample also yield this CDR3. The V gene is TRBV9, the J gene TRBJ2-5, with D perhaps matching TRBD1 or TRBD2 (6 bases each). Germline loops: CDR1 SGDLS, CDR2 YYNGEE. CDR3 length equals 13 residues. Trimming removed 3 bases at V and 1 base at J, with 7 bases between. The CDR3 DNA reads TGTGCCAGCAGCGAGGGGGGCCAAGAGACCCAGTACTTC. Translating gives CASSEGGQETQYF.

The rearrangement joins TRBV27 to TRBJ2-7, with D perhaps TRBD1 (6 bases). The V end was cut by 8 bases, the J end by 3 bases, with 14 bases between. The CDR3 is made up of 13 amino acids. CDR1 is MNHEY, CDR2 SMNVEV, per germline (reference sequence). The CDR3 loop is CASGTGQLYEQYF. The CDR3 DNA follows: TGTGCCAGCGGTACAGGGCAACTCTACGAGCAGTACTTC.